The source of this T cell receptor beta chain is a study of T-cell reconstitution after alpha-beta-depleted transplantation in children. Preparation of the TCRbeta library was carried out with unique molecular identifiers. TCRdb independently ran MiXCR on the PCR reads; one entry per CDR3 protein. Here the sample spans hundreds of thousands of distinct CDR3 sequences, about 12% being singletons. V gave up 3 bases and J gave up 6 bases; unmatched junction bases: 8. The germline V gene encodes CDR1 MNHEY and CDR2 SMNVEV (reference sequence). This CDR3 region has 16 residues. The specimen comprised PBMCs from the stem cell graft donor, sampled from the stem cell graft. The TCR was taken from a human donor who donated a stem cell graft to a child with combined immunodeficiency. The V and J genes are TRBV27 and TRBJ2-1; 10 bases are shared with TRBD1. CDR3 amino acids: CASSFYGQGVTNEQFF. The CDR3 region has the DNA TGTGCCAGCAGTTTTTACGGACAGGGGGTGACCAATGAGCAGTTCTTC.